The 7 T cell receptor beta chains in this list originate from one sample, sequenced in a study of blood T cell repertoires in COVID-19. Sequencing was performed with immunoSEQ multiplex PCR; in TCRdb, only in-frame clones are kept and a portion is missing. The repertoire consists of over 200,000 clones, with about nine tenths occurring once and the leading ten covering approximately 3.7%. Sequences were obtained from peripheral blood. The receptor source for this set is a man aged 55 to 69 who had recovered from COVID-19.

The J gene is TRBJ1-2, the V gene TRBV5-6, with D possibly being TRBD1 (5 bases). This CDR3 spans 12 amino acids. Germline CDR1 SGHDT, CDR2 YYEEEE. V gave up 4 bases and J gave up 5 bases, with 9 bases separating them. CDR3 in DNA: TGTGCCAGCAGCCCTGACAGTTATGGCTACACCTTC. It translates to CASSPDSYGYTF.

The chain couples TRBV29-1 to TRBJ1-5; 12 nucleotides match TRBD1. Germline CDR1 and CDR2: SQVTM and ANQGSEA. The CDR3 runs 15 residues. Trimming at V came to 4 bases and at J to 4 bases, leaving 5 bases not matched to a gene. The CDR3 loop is CSVVGGQGANQPQHF. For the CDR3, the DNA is TGCAGCGTTGTGGGGGGACAGGGGGCGAATCAGCCCCAGCATTTT.

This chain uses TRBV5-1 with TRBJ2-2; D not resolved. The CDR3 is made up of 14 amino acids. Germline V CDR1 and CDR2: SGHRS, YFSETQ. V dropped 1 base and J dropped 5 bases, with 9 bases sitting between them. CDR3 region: CASSLKWATGELFF. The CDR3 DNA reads TGCGCCAGCAGCTTGAAGTGGGCGACCGGGGAGCTGTTTTTT.

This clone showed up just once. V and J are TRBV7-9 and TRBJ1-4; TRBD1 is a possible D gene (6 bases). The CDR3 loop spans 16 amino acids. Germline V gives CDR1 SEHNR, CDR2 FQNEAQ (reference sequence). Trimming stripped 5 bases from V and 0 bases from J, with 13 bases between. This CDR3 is CASSPNRQATNEKLFF. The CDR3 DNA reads TGTGCCAGCAGCCCAAACCGACAGGCAACTAATGAAAAACTGTTTTTT.

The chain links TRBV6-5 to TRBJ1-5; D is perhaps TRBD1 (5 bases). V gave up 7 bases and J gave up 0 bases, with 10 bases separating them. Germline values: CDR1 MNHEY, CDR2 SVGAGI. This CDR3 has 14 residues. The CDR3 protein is CASNSGYSNQPQHF. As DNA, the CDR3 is TGTGCCAGCAATTCAGGGTATAGCAATCAGCCCCAGCATTTT.

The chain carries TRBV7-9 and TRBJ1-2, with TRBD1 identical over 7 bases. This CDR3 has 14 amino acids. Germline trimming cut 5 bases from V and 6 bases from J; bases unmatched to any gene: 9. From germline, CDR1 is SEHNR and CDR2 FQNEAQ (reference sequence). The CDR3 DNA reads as TGTGCCAGCAGCACCGGGACAGTGGTAAATGGCTACACCTTC. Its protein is CASSTGTVVNGYTF. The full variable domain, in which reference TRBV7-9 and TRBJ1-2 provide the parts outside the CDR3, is DTGVSQNPRHKITKRGQNVTFRCDPISEHNRLYWYRQTLGQGPEFLTYFQNEAQLEKSRLLSDRFSAERPKGSFSTLEIQRTEQGDSAMYLCASSTGTVVNGYTFGSGTRLTVV.

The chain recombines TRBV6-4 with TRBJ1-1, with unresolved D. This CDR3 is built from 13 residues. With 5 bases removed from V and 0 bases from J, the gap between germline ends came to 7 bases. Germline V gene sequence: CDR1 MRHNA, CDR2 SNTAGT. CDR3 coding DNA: TGTGCCAGCAGTACTCTCATGAACACTGAAGCTTTCTTT. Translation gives CASSTLMNTEAFF.